This T cell receptor beta chain was recovered during a study of cytomegalovirus exposure and HLA in healthy donors (dated by TCRdb to the late 2010s). Looking at the study overall: In an earlier analysis of approximately 640 of the donors, approximately 260 Gb of sequence data and some 100 million unique TCR beta sequences from about 190 million T cells were reported. An early release covering some 640 HLA-typed donors comprised approximately 290 gigabases of sequencing data and about 90 million unique TCR sequences. The genetic ancestry cluster associated with self-reported Caucasian donors included about 84% of the 300 to 400 genotyped donors. The study aimed to test whether signatures of past pathogen exposure could be identified by cataloging public T cell receptors. Using immunosequencing, the study profiled T cell repertoires from around 680 subjects and related those repertoires to cytomegalovirus serostatus. Besides the first cohort of 550 to 750 subjects, a separate validation cohort made up of over 95 different subjects was used. To predict cytomegalovirus infection status, the study combined high-throughput TCR immunosequencing, statistical association of individual TCRs with disease status, and machine learning. A later analysis re-examined previously published TCR beta repertoires from 500 to 700 donors and added high-resolution HLA genotyping to investigate patterns of TCR occurrence. Rather than drawing on any new phenotypic data, the later analysis identified candidate immune exposures from TCR beta sequences and the way those sequences occurred across donors. To decide whether each TCR beta V gene segment behaved as functional or pseudogenic, an earlier analysis of fewer than 750 of the donors relied on high-throughput TCR beta sequencing. Donor age, sex, ethnicity and CMV serostatus were compiled together with the repertoire data. In a later genetic analysis, genome-wide SNP genotypes for about three fifths of the roughly 670 donors were used, and that subset was treated as a discovery cohort. All discovery cohort repertoires had been generated using a single sequencing platform. HLA typing included class I and class II loci at four-digit resolution. Typing coverage differed by locus: A, B, C, DRB1 and DQB1 were typed in about 629-640 donors, DQA1 in about 560, DPA1 in around 600, and DPB1 in 472. Four or five DR-DQ haplotypes were treated as single units for association and clustering because of strong linkage in the cohort. Among approximately 370 genotyped donors of the cohort, an average of approximately 240,000 unique TCR beta nucleotide sequences was sequenced per donor, of which 15% to 20% were non-productive.

A note on this clone: What antigen it recognizes has not been identified. An end of the junction does not agree with germline; a read error may underlie this.

The receptor library was made with the immunoSEQ multiplex PCR assay. The multiplex PCR relied on a mix of 60 forward primers for TCR Vbeta segments and 13 reverse primers for TCR Jbeta segments. The CDR3 region of rearranged TCR beta genes was amplified from genomic DNA by a multiplex PCR assay. The Illumina HiSeq System was used to sequence the amplified TCR beta libraries as 87-base-pair reads. In the authors' own workflow: In a later analysis, roughly 80 million unique TCR beta chains were counted across the approximately 670 repertoires, and about 9.9 million of these chains were shared by at least two donors. To remove PCR and sequencing errors, raw reads were error-corrected and collapsed into unique sequences using a nearest-neighbor algorithm that merged closely related sequences. CDR3 sequences were aligned to IMGT reference sequences to assign V, D and J gene segments. Each retained sequence needed at least a six-nucleotide match to both a V gene segment and a J gene segment. Rearrangements were called productive when the CDR3 lacked stop codons and stayed in frame with V and J; all others were non-productive. CDR3 was defined by IMGT convention, running from the second conserved V-encoded cysteine to the conserved J-encoded phenylalanine. The earlier analysis of 587 of the donors excluded sequences that lacked an unambiguous match to a single V gene segment. An earlier analysis of around 600 of the donors classified V segments as functional when productive rearrangements were above 56.7% and as segregating when the standard deviation between donors was above 5%. A statistical classification framework was built to diagnose cytomegalovirus status from the catalog of TCR beta chain sequences. V and J gene assignment, in a later analysis, came from comparing TCR nucleotide sequences with IMGT/GENE-DB human TR gene sequences. Using the TCRdist pipeline, a later analysis assigned CDR3 sequences along with most-parsimonious VDJ recombination scenarios. In a later analysis, each TCR beta chain was defined by its CDR3 amino acid sequence together with its V-gene family, and reads lacking a unique V-gene family were excluded. As a way to deal with suspected cross-contamination and a sequencing artifact, a later analysis dropped 500 to 700 nucleotide sequences that were highly shared and had low generation probability. In a later analysis, a clonal expansion index for each public chain was calculated from normalized within-repertoire ranks of inferred template counts. In a later analysis, generation probabilities were computed using a VDJ recombination model fitted to out-of-frame rearrangements, and the results were checked against IGoR. In a later analysis, TCR-TCR, TCR-HLA and TCR-CMV co-occurrence was scored with hypergeometric tests, and a repertoire-size bias correction was applied to TCR pairs. In a later analysis, false discovery rates were estimated by permuting HLA or CMV assignments 20 times. In a later analysis, co-occurring TCRs were grouped with DBSCAN, and TCRdist sequence similarity was added when clustering was performed within HLA-allele-positive subsets. Repertoires with fewer than 30,000 or more than 120,000 public chains were left out of co-occurrence clustering, as were five repertoires with anomalous nucleotide sharing. TCRdb re-hosts the immuneACCESS table, in-frame sequences only. Its copies lack some clones; in the studies checked, an unresolved V gene accounts for under half of them, and the cause for the rest is not known. That table is the source of V, J and clone size, and D and trimming were worked out from the DNA. This sample holds some 130,000 clones; 80% were observed only once. The ten largest clonotypes hold 3% to 3.5% of the sample.

The cohort was made up of 500 to 850 healthy bone marrow donors. At the time of sampling, every cohort member was nominally healthy, though immune exposures that went unrecorded were likely present. The donor tested CMV seronegative and was one of the 352 seronegative cohort members. A peripheral blood sample was collected from each donor, and TCR beta sequencing was performed on peripheral blood mononuclear cells. The Qiagen DNeasy Blood Extraction Kit was used to extract genomic DNA from the blood cell samples. From the cysteine through the phenylalanine, the CDR3 covers 11 amino acids. Only the CDR3 portion is preserved as DNA: 33 bases, with reading frame beginning at the first base. As encoded in the germline V gene (reference sequence), CDR1 is PRHDT while CDR2 is FYEKMQ. Overall study outcomes, separate from this receptor: In an earlier analysis of about 550 of the donors, most TCR beta V segments were observed in productive rearrangements about 87% or about 30% of the time, broadly matching IMGT annotations. The cohort was sequenced for TCR beta chains only, and without alpha or paired-chain data the features that could be detected were limited. The presence/absence analyses assumed that sequencing depth was roughly uniform across donors, and that assumption may not be true. CMV serostatus was the only immune exposure information available for the cohort. Most CMV-associated TCR beta chains appeared to be HLA-restricted in a later analysis, and the HLA associations seemed to be driven largely by CMV exposure. A further reported finding was that TCR beta sequences accurately predicted the HLA-A and HLA-B alleles for most subjects in the first cohort. In a later analysis, several top co-occurrence clusters were reported to appear linked to parvovirus B19, influenza, CMV and Epstein-Barr virus. Across donors, most TCR sequences were observed very rarely, whereas some public TCRs were present in many individuals. When HLA alleles, especially DR and DQ, strongly co-occurred, attributing TCR associations to individual alleles was difficult. The study gave a list of about 150 TCR beta chains associated with cytomegalovirus. A few of the identified cytomegalovirus-associated TCR beta chains were confirmed in vitro to be specific for cytomegalovirus antigens. In a later analysis, HLA-associated TCR beta chains showed more clonal expansion and lower generation probabilities than non-associated chains that were equally common. According to the authors, the approach could potentially be generalized to other disease states and immunological phenotypes. Some IMGT-functional V segments, including TRBV6-2 and TRBV6-3, could not be told apart with the 87-base-pair reads, so those segments were excluded. Because HLA typing was unavailable for some donors at each locus, only the typed subset was used in association tests. Correlated functional status among segregating V segments might be attributable to linkage disequilibrium, but an unknown experimental factor could not be ruled out. A group of highly shared sequence variants was considered likely to be a technical artifact of the sequencing pipeline. According to a later analysis, TCR association rates differed among HLA loci, with DRB1 alleles showing the most associated TCRs and HLA-C alleles showing the fewest. In a later genetic analysis, a missense DCLRE1C variant was associated with V-gene and J-gene trimming of TCR beta chains, and the association was replicated in an independent cohort. Because counts were too low, 15 or so rarely observed V segments, including chromosome 9 orphons, were excluded from the earlier analysis of a few hundred of the donors. The classifier was reported to diagnose cytomegalovirus status with high specificity and sensitivity in both the original cohort and the validation cohort. A later analysis associated about 17,000 TCR beta sequences with specific HLA alleles at a false discovery rate of 0.05. According to a later genetic analysis, donors in an Asian-associated ancestry cluster had fewer N-insertions in productive TCRs than the approximately 700-donor mean.

Material: PBMCs. The receptor's source is a male donor in good health and CMV-seronegative. The V gene is TRBV13 and the J gene is TRBJ2-1, with an unclear D gene assignment. The sequenced DNA: TGTGCCAGCAGCGTACACAAGGAGCAGTTCTTC. Its coded protein is CASSVHKEQFF. The reference TRBV13 and TRBJ2-1 proteins fill in what lies around the CDR3, so the full variable domain reads AAGVIQSPRHLIKEKRETATLKCYPIPRHDTVYWYQQGPGQDPQFLISFYEKMQSDKGSIPDRFSAQQFSDYHSELNMSSLELGDSALYFCASSVHKEQFFGPGTRLTVL.